The following is a TCR beta chain sequence with its context. Its antigen remains unidentified. The PCR contained 60 Vbeta and 13 Jbeta primers. The authors' processing: The count from a later analysis was about 80 million unique TCR beta chains, approximately 9.9 million of them shared. The protocol was immunoSEQ multiplex PCR, while the TCRdb copy is restricted to in-frame clones and leaves out a portion. V and J calls plus clone size are reproduced from that table; the DNA served to infer D and trimming. The sample lists some 150,000 clones, 78% occurring once. This record belongs to a study of cytomegalovirus exposure and HLA in healthy donors. Study results and caveats: With later analysis, a missense DCLRE1C variant became linked to TCR beta V- and J-gene trimming. Available immune exposure information was restricted to CMV serostatus only.

The V segment lost 2 bases and the J segment 0 bases; nucleotides outside the gene matches: 4. The CDR3 is made up of 15 amino acids. The germline CDR1 and CDR2 sequences are SGHVS and FNYEAQ. Sequencing input: PBMCs. The sequence was obtained from a male donor in good health and CMV-seronegative. The chain links TRBV7-6 to TRBJ2-7, with TRBD2 identical over 7 bases. The CDR3 reads CASSLSGGSSYEQYF. CDR3 bases: TGTGCCAGCAGCTTATCGGGGGGAAGCTCCTACGAGCAGTACTTC.